This paragraph reports one T cell receptor (beta chain). Antigen specificity is unknown. The data were taken from a study of Ad26.COV2.S vaccination and SARS-CoV-2 variants. The CDR3 is made up of 13 amino acids. V was cut by 6 bases and J by 8 bases, with 14 bases left in between. General study points: There was reportedly substantial breadth in spike-specific CD8+ and CD4+ T cell responses after vaccination. Assessments of TCR breadth and depth may have underestimated the total T cell responses.

The table came from immunoSEQ multiplex PCR; TCRdb's copy has only in-frame clones and leaves some out. The sample lists over 6,000 clones; 84% were seen once. The sequenced sample was peripheral blood, obtained after recovery from COVID-19. This TCR came from a human donor who had recovered from COVID-19. The chain combines TRBV12-3 or TRBV12-4 with TRBJ1-5; TRBD1 might be the D (6 bases). The CDR3 sequence: CASRRTEVEPQHF. CDR3 nucleotide sequence: TGTGCCAGCAGGCGGACAGAGGTAGAGCCCCAGCATTTT.